The rows below give T cell receptor beta chains drawn from one sample of a study of identical twins. TCRdb reprocessed the 5' RACE reads with MiXCR, giving one entry per CDR3 protein. The repertoire consists of approximately 680,000 distinct CDR3 sequences, with about 7% occurring once and the leading ten covering around 1.6%. The same data also went into a second study, on yellow fever vaccine responses in identical twins.

The sample taken for sequencing was PBMCs. These receptors originate from a woman under 30 in good health. The conserved cysteine and the conserved F or W are not part of the CDR3 here. The order of the fields is V gene, CDR3 protein.

>TRBV20-1
SASAVGNMNTEAF
>TRBV7-8
ASSTRNSPLH
>TRBV5-6
ASRRATNEKLF
>TRBV5-1
ASSLEQTGTYNEQF
>TRBV7-7
ASSPNPQSYNEQF
>TRBV24-1
ATTAVTGELF
>TRBV15
ATSRVTGADTQY
>TRBV20-1
SAPQLTYLGYT
>TRBV5-5
ASSLSPPGSGNTIY
>TRBV29-1
SAVRGDYGYT
>TRBV20-1
SAPALQGSGNTIY
>TRBV7-3
ASSISGGGDTQY
>TRBV27
ASSLWTGVSEQY
>TRBV7-8
ASSSRTGIKNQPQH
>TRBV12-3/TRBV12-4
ASSFRVANTIY
>TRBV10-3
AISAPWNEQF
>TRBV20-1
SAAGEGGNIQY
>TRBV4-1
ASSQDRGGGGEQF
>TRBV29-1
SVQGETQY
>TRBV10-3
AISTGPNKETQY
>TRBV28
ASGPTDRRRKETQY
>TRBV20-1
SARATQGGGVDTQY
>TRBV29-1
SANDSGGNNEQF
>TRBV7-2
ASSLGPTKGDTQY
>TRBV20-1
SASTGHASFSYNEQF
>TRBV7-9
ASTLREGGPPDTQY
>TRBV11-2
ASSSPRQGAQETQY
>TRBV20-1
SARAALPVLQETQY
>TRBV24-1
ATSDFVNNEQF
>TRBV15
ATSRATDEQF
>TRBV20-1
SVARPDRVADTQY
>TRBV27
ASSPLAEGGDETQY
>TRBV20-1
SAGSGRSLNEQF
>TRBV20-1
SARKSGTYNEQF
>TRBV7-9
ASRGGDRERNEQF
>TRBV20-1
SARVEGNTGELF
>TRBV10-3
AISETLTGAEQF
>TRBV12-3/TRBV12-4
ASSNRVANEKLF
>TRBV5-1
ASSSGQIQETQY
>TRBV14
ASSRRTGNQETQY
>TRBV29-1
SVPGQGAGNTIY
>TRBV5-5
ASSLGQAVYEQY